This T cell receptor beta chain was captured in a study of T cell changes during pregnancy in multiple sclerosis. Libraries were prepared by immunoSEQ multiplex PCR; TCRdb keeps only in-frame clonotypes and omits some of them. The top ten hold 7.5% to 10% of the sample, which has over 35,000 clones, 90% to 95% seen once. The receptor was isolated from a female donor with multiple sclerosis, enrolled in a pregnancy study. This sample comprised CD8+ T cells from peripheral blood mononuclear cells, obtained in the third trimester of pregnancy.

The CDR3 region is CASSQERASGTDTQYF. The CDR3 DNA is TGTGCCAGCAGCCAAGAACGGGCTAGCGGCACAGATACGCAGTATTTT. The chain joins TRBV4-2 to TRBJ2-3; tentative D call: TRBD2 (6 bases). This CDR3 contains 16 residues. In germline, CDR1 is LGHNA, CDR2 YNFKEQ. Trimming removed 0 bases from V and 1 base from J, with 11 bases in between.